This T cell receptor (beta chain) came from a study of T cell responses to AZD1222 COVID-19 vaccine. Using immunoSEQ multiplex PCR, the repertoire was profiled, and TCRdb retains in-frame clones only, with some absent. The repertoire holds under 200,000 clones, with roughly nine tenths as singletons. V was pared by 8 bases and J by 2 bases, with 13 bases between. CDR3 length: 14 residues. General observations from the study: Repertoire collection took place solely once the T cell response had peaked. Clonal diversity was possibly underestimated, and the donors were mostly white British, with more females.

Note on this clone: What it binds is not known.

Sequenced material: peripheral blood, taken 28 days after the second dose of the MenACWY control vaccine. The chain recombines TRBV23-1 with TRBJ1-5; weak D call: TRBD1 (6 bases). TRBV23-1 is an open reading frame, and its role is uncertain. The TCR comes from an adult who received the MenACWY meningococcal vaccine as a control. The CDR3: CASYTRQGNQPQHF. The CDR3 nucleotides are TGCGCCAGCTATACCAGACAGGGCAATCAGCCCCAGCATTTT.